This T cell receptor beta chain was observed in a study of identical twins. TCRdb re-derived calls from the 5' RACE reads in MiXCR, one entry per CDR3 protein. Among under 250,000 distinct CDR3 sequences listed, approximately 8.3% were seen once. Germline CDR1 is MNHEY and CDR2 is SVGEGT. Deletions cut 3 bases from V and 5 bases from J, with 23 bases between. This CDR3 is 17 amino acids long. The same specimen was also included in a second study, on yellow fever vaccine responses in identical twins.

The chain uses TRBV6-2 or TRBV6-3 and TRBJ2-7; a possible D gene is TRBD2 (6 bases). Specimen: memory (CD45RO+) T cells sorted from blood. This receptor was obtained from a woman aged 18-29 years in good health. CDR3 residues: CASSYLLGLPEDHEQYF. CDR3 nucleotides: TGTGCCAGCAGTTATTTACTGGGACTTCCGGAGGACCACGAGCAGTACTTC.